This TCR beta chain originates from a study of T-cell reconstitution after alpha-beta-depleted transplantation in children. TCRbeta library construction was performed incorporating unique molecular identifiers. MiXCR, applied by TCRdb to the PCR reads, yields one record per CDR3 protein. The sample carries around 400,000 distinct CDR3 sequences, approximately 10% recorded once. CDR1 SGDLS and CDR2 YYNGEE come from the germline V gene. The V gene lost 0 bases and the J gene lost 1 base, with 18 bases spanning the gap. The CDR3 contains 18 residues. Specimen: PBMCs from the stem cell graft donor, collected from the stem cell graft. This TCR was recovered from a human donor who donated a stem cell graft to a child with acute myeloid leukemia. The J gene is TRBJ2-3, the V gene TRBV9; D may match TRBD1 or TRBD2 (5 bases each). CDR3 sequence: CASSVEAGTQPRTDTQYF. CDR3 bases: TGTGCCAGCAGCGTAGAGGCCGGGACCCAACCCCGCACAGATACGCAGTATTTT.